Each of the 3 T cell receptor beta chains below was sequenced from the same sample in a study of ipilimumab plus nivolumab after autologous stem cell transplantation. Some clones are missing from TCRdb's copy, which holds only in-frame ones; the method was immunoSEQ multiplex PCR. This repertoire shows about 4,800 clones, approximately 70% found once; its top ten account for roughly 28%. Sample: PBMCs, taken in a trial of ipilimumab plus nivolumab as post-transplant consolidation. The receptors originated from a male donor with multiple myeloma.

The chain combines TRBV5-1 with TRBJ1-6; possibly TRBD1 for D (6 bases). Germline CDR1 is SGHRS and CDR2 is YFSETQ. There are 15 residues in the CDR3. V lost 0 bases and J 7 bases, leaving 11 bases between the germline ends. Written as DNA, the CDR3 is TGCGCCAGCAGCTTGGCAGGGGAGGGGAATTCACCCCTCCACTTT. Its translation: CASSLAGEGNSPLHF.

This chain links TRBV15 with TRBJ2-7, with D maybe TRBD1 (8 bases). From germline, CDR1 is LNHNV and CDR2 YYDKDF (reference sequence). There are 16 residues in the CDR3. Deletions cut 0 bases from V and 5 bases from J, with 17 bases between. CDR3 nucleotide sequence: TGTGCCACCAGCAGAGAGGGAGGACAGGGAGGGGACGAGCAGTACTTC. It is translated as CATSREGGQGGDEQYF.

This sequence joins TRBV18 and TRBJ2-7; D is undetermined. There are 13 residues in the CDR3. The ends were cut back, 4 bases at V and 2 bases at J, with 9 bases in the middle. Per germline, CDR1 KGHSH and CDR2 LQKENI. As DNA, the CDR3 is TGTGCCAGCTCACACGGGTCGGCCTACGAGCAGTACTTC. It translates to CASSHGSAYEQYF.